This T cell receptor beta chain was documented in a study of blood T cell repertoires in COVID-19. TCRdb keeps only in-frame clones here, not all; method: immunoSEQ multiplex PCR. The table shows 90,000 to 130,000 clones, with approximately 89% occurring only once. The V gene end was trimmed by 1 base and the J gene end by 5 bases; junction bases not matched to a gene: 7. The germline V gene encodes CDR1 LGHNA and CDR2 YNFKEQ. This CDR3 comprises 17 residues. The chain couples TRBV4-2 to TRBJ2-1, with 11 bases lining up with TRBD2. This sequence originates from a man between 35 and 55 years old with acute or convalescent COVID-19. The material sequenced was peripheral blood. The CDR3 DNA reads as TGTGCCAGCAGCCAAGTTAGCGGGGGGGGGAAAGACAATGAGCAGTTCTTC. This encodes CASSQVSGGGKDNEQFF.